A single sample is the source of the 8 T cell receptor beta chains below, sequenced in a study of OX40 agonist ivuxolimab in advanced cancers. The method was the immunoSEQ multiplex PCR assay. The source is immuneACCESS, and TCRdb retained only in-frame sequences with V and J called. Part of the clones is not carried over; for the studies checked, unresolved V genes explain less than half of this, and the remainder is unexplained. This sample has roughly 61,000 clones in its table, and around nine tenths of those were observed once. Approximately 0.76% of the sample goes to the ten largest clones. The starting material was CD4+ or CD8+ T cells sorted from blood, obtained in a trial of the OX40 agonist ivuxolimab. The receptors stem from an adult with an advanced solid tumor such as melanoma, head and neck, liver or kidney cancer.

The count of this clone is one. The chain links TRBV30 to TRBJ2-1, with D possibly being TRBD1 or TRBD2 (5 bases each). The CDR3 is made up of 12 amino acids. V was shortened by 1 base and J by 10 bases, with 11 bases between the two germline ends. CDR1 and CDR2 (germline): GTSNPN, SVGIG (reference sequence). The CDR3 region has the DNA TGTGCCTGGAGTGGAGGGGAGAGGGAGCAGTTCTTC. This encodes CAWSGGEREQFF. Together with reference TRBV30 and TRBJ2-1, the CDR3 gives the full variable domain: SQTIHQWPATLVQPVGSPLSLECTVEGTSNPNLYWYRQAAGRGLQLLFYSVGIGQISSEVPQNLSASRPQDRQFILSSKKLLLSDSGFYLCAWSGGEREQFFGPGTRLTVL.

This sequence joins TRBV7-6 and TRBJ2-7; 7 bases are a match to TRBD1. The V segment lost 5 bases and the J segment 3 bases; nucleotides outside the gene matches: 4. Germline CDR1 SGHVS, CDR2 FNYEAQ. The CDR3 length is 13 residues. CDR3 nucleotides: TGTGCCAGCAGCAGGGGACAGTTCTACGAGCAGTACTTC. Its translation is CASSRGQFYEQYF.

In DNA form, the CDR3 reads TGTGCCAGCAAACATACAGATACGCAGTATTTT. It specifies CASKHTDTQYF. The chain combines TRBV28 with TRBJ2-3, with no clear D. The CDR3 covers 11 residues. V was pared by 7 bases and J by 3 bases, with 5 bases between. Germline V lookup: CDR1 MDHEN, CDR2 SYDVKM.

The V call is TRBV6-6, the J call TRBJ2-7, with D tentatively TRBD1 (6 bases). Trimming cost V 2 bases and J 2 bases, with 10 bases left between them. Germline CDR1 is MNHNY and CDR2 is SVGAGI (reference sequence). This CDR3 contains 14 residues. CDR3 sequence (DNA): TGTGCCAGCAGTTACAAGGACAGCACCTACGAGCAGTACTTC. Translated: CASSYKDSTYEQYF.

The chain is built from TRBV29-1 and TRBJ2-4; D is possibly TRBD1 (5 bases). The CDR3 covers 14 residues. In germline, CDR1 is SQVTM, CDR2 ANQGSEA. The V and J ends lost 5 bases and 6 bases respectively, with 17 bases between them. The CDR3: CSVTGGADRNIQYF. CDR3 bases: TGCAGCGTTACCGGTGGGGCGGACCGAAACATTCAGTACTTC. Filled out from reference TRBV29-1 and TRBJ2-4, the complete variable domain reads SAVISQKPSRDICQRGTSLTIQCQVDSQVTMMFWYRQQPGQSLTLIATANQGSEATYESGFVIDKFPISRPNLTFSTLTVSNMSPEDSSIYLCSVTGGADRNIQYFGAGTRLSVL.

This clone was detected a few times. The rearrangement links TRBV19 to TRBJ1-5, with TRBD1 identical over 8 bases. The V and J ends lost 2 bases and 6 bases, in that order; junction bases with no gene match: 3. Germline V gene data show CDR1 as LNHDA and CDR2 as SQIVND (reference sequence). The CDR3 has 14 residues. The CDR3 protein is CASSIRGTGQPQHF. The CDR3 DNA is TGTGCCAGTAGTATAAGGGGGACAGGTCAGCCCCAGCATTTT. Full variable domain (remainder filled in from reference TRBV19 and TRBJ1-5): DGGITQSPKYLFRKEGQNVTLSCEQNLNHDAMYWYRQDPGQGLRLIYYSQIVNDFQKGDIAEGYSVSREKKESFPLTVTSAQKNPTAFYLCASSIRGTGQPQHFGDGTRLSIL.

The rearrangement links TRBV7-9 to TRBJ1-1; no reliable D call. V was shortened by 1 base and J by 7 bases, with 13 bases between the two germline ends. The CDR3 covers 14 residues. CDR1 and CDR2 from the germline V gene are SEHNR and FQNEAQ (reference sequence). The CDR3 region is CASSLGTDFGEAFF. For the CDR3, the DNA is TGTGCCAGCAGCTTAGGAACAGACTTTGGTGAAGCTTTCTTT. The full variable domain, with the rest looked up from reference TRBV7-9 and TRBJ1-1, is DTGVSQNPRHKITKRGQNVTFRCDPISEHNRLYWYRQTLGQGPEFLTYFQNEAQLEKSRLLSDRFSAERPKGSFSTLEIQRTEQGDSAMYLCASSLGTDFGEAFFGQGTRLTVV.

This chain connects TRBV11-3 to TRBJ1-2; no clear D gene. This CDR3 region has 11 residues. V was shortened by 5 bases and J by 7 bases, with 8 bases between the two germline ends. CDR1 SGHNT and CDR2 YENEEA come from the germline V gene. The CDR3 DNA follows: TGTGCCAGCAGCACTATGCGTGGCTACACCTTC. Its protein is CASSTMRGYTF.